The T cell receptor beta chain under discussion was sequenced for a study of blood T cell repertoires in COVID-19 (dated by TCRdb to about 2020). Turning to the overall study: Collaborator samples came from the United States, Italy and Spain and covered acute and convalescent phases of COVID-19. A de-identified subject ID, COVID-19 status, age in years and sex were almost always included in the sample metadata. Samples were obtained from the ongoing ImmuneRACE study (first 160 participants) and from about 1,300 subjects provided by 6 global collaborators. Where available, HLA class I and class II types were obtained from metadata supplied by the sample provider rather than from assay-based typing. The dataset comprised deeply sampled blood TCRbeta repertoires from subjects exposed to, actively infected with, or recovered from COVID-19. The prospective study material was composed of cDNA or gDNA derived from T cells, B-cell-depleted T cells, or PBMCs. The repertoires were released in a freely available public database meant as a resource for research on the immune response to SARS-CoV-2.

Study-wide findings and limitations: How much clinical and demographic metadata was included differed by source and by participant, and the metadata was provided uncurated.

TCRbeta CDR3 regions were amplified from genomic DNA using the immunoSEQ Assay, a bias-controlled multiplex PCR. The paper's data handling went like this. The number of nucleated cells in each sample was estimated by amplification of reference gene primers within the assay. Sequence reads were collapsed and filtered to measure the absolute abundance of every unique TCRbeta CDR3 rearrangement. For each sample, productive Simpson clonality was calculated as the square root of Simpson's diversity index across productive rearrangements. Not all clones reach the TCRdb copy of this immuneACCESS table, which keeps in-frame sequences only. Checked studies attribute under half of the gap to unresolved V genes and leave the rest unexplained. That table gives V, J and clone size, and the DNA gave D and trimming. This sample comprises approximately 500,000 clones, roughly nine tenths of them detected only once. Around 7.8% of the sample goes to the ten largest clones.

One collaborating source in Seattle enrolled patients while the patients were actively infected and followed the patients over time throughout the course of disease. Whole blood was collected in K2EDTA tubes by collaborating institutions according to the institutions' own protocols. For TCRbeta analysis, collaborators shipped samples in one of three forms: frozen whole blood, isolated PBMCs, or DNA extracted from either of those sample types. There are 13 amino acids in the CDR3, from cysteine to phenylalanine inclusive. Only the CDR3 region is kept as DNA, spanning 39 bases read in frame from base 1. The germline V gene provides CDR1 MNHEY and CDR2 SVGAGI. Remarks on this clone: The antigen it recognizes is unknown. Germline is not matched at one junction end, which may reflect a read error.

Sequenced: peripheral blood. This TCR derives from a woman in her forties or fifties with COVID-19, enrolled during active disease. The chain joins TRBV6-5 to TRBJ2-7, and 9 junctional nucleotides match TRBD2. The sequenced DNA is TGTGCCTGCAGCGGGGGGCTTTCCTACGAGCAGTACTTC. Its product reads: CACSGGLSYEQYF.